The 32 T cell receptor beta chains below were found in one sample sequenced in a study of T cell clusters in autoimmune cytopenias. One tube held mixed TRB-A and TRB-B primer pools for touch-down PCR. TCRdb reprocessed the multiplex PCR reads; each CDR3 protein has one entry and no DNA is given. In total, the table holds approximately 6,500 distinct CDR3 sequences. TRB amplification used approximately 0.25 ug of peripheral blood genomic DNA. Another study also made use of these data, one on T cell repertoires in aging, cancer and after chemotherapy.

The sample was peripheral blood. Every receptor here comes from a human donor in good health.

By frequency, this clonotype registers medium-sized. This chain joins TRBV27 and TRBJ1-1; TCRdb's assignment of TRBD1 cannot be checked, as there is no DNA. The CDR3 contains 15 residues. In germline, CDR1 is MNHEY, CDR2 SMNVEV (reference sequence). The CDR3 here is CASSSLTPVDTEAFF.

The V and J genes are TRBV5-6 and TRBJ2-1; as DNA is missing, the TRBD1 call by TCRdb cannot be tested. CDR3 length: 16 amino acids. Germline V gene sequence: CDR1 SGHDT, CDR2 YYEEEE. The CDR3 sequence is CASATTTGATGNEQFF.

The rearrangement uses TRBV10-3 and TRBJ2-3; TCRdb's assignment of TRBD1 cannot be checked, as there is no DNA. Germline V gene sequence: CDR1 ENHRY, CDR2 SYGVKD. CDR3 length: 14 amino acids. CDR3 sequence reads: CAISEGQGPDTQYF.

The chain recombines TRBV19 with TRBJ2-1; TCRdb's D call, TRBD1, is unchecked because there is no DNA. The CDR3 spans 15 residues. Germline CDR1 LNHDA, CDR2 SQIVND (reference sequence). The CDR3 region is CASSMGTGGYNEQFF.

The V gene is TRBV6-6, the J gene TRBJ2-7; lacking DNA, the TRBD2 call made by TCRdb goes unchecked. The germline V gene has CDR1 MNHNY and CDR2 SVGAGI (reference sequence). The CDR3 sequence is 15 residues long. The CDR3 loop is CASRPTSGGTYEQYF.

The V call is TRBV12-3 or TRBV12-4, the J call TRBJ2-3; the TCRdb call, TRBD2, lacks DNA for checking. This CDR3 comprises 18 residues. CDR3: CASSYSGGGASRTDTQYF.

This rearrangement joins TRBV15 to TRBJ2-3. The CDR3 contains 15 residues. The germline CDR1 and CDR2 sequences are LNHNV and YYDKDF (reference sequence). The CDR3 is CATSRDFASSDTQYF.

By frequency, this clonotype registers medium-sized. The chain combines TRBV12-3 or TRBV12-4 with TRBJ1-2; TCRdb reports TRBD1, a call that lacks DNA to check it against. CDR3 size: 13 residues. The CDR3: CASTSTGGDGYTF.

The J gene is TRBJ2-7, the V gene TRBV6-1; checking the TCRdb D call of TRBD1 is not possible without DNA. The germline CDR1 and CDR2 sequences are MNHNS and SASEGT. This CDR3 spans 14 amino acids. The CDR3 region is CASRQGQGGGEQYF.

The chain has TRBV15 and TRBJ1-2; TCRdb lists TRBD1, though no DNA is available to test this call. CDR1 is LNHNV, CDR2 YYDKDF, per germline (reference sequence). The CDR3 totals 15 residues. CDR3 residues: CATSRQTGVDYGYTF.

This clonotype is classed as medium-sized by frequency. This rearrangement joins TRBV27 to TRBJ1-1. The CDR3 consists of 12 residues. Germline values: CDR1 MNHEY, CDR2 SMNVEV (reference sequence). This CDR3 reads CATYDPNTEAFF.

The genes are TRBV24-1 and TRBJ2-1. Germline CDR1 reads KGHDR; CDR2 reads SFDVKD. The CDR3 length is 15 residues. CDR3 sequence reads: CATSDLFAGYNEQFF.

This chain joins TRBV5-1 and TRBJ2-1. This CDR3 is 15 amino acids long. From germline, CDR1 is SGHRS and CDR2 YFSETQ. The CDR3: CASSLYAGNYNEQFF.

Judged by frequency, this clonotype is medium-sized. This rearrangement joins TRBV6-5 to TRBJ1-5; TCRdb proposes TRBD1, but this gene call is untestable without DNA. The CDR3 consists of 14 residues. Germline values: CDR1 MNHEY, CDR2 SVGAGI. The CDR3 region is CASSEGKGGQPQHF.

The chain employs TRBV6-5 and TRBJ1-1. Germline assignment: CDR1 MNHEY and CDR2 SVGAGI. The CDR3 consists of 13 residues. The CDR3 region is CASSPSGSYEAFF.

By frequency, this clonotype registers medium-sized. The chain links TRBV6-5 to TRBJ1-5; there is no DNA to check the TCRdb D call of TRBD1. The germline V gene has CDR1 MNHEY and CDR2 SVGAGI. The CDR3 totals 14 residues. The CDR3: CASSRDGANQPQHF.

This clonotype is classed as medium-sized by frequency. The rearrangement uses TRBV6-5 and TRBJ1-2; as DNA is missing, the TRBD1 call by TCRdb cannot be tested. CDR3 length equals 13 residues. In germline, CDR1 is MNHEY, CDR2 SVGAGI. The CDR3 reads CASSYSMGVGYTF.

The chain has TRBV10-3 and TRBJ2-3; no DNA is available, so the TRBD2 call from TCRdb remains unchecked. Per germline, CDR1 ENHRY and CDR2 SYGVKD. This CDR3 spans 16 amino acids. CDR3: CAISFQRGGGADTQYF.

V and J are TRBV20-1 and TRBJ2-1. This CDR3 is built from 13 residues. The V gene's germline CDR1 is DFQATT and CDR2 SNEGSKA (reference sequence). The CDR3: CSASPTLYNEQFF.

The J gene is TRBJ2-5, the V gene TRBV19. The length of the CDR3 is 14 residues. Germline V gives CDR1 LNHDA, CDR2 SQIVND (reference sequence). The CDR3 sequence: CASSIGTSMRTQYF. The full variable domain, with the rest looked up from reference TRBV19 and TRBJ2-5, is DGGITQSPKYLFRKEGQNVTLSCEQNLNHDAMYWYRQDPGQGLRLIYYSQIVNDFQKGDIAEGYSVSREKKESFPLTVTSAQKNPTAFYLCASSIGTSMRTQYFGPGTRLLVL.

This clonotype is deemed medium-sized by its frequency. The V and J genes are TRBV30 and TRBJ2-6; with no DNA, the TCRdb D assignment of TRBD1 cannot be verified. The germline gives CDR1 GTSNPN, CDR2 SVGIG (reference sequence). CDR3 length: 17 amino acids. CDR3 loop: CAKSRDRVRSGANVLTF.

In terms of frequency, this clonotype is medium-sized. The chain combines TRBV19 with TRBJ1-2; TCRdb calls TRBD1, which cannot be checked without DNA. From germline, CDR1 is LNHDA and CDR2 SQIVND (reference sequence). The CDR3 is made up of 14 amino acids. The CDR3: CASSEGTGGYGYTF.

This chain uses TRBV5-4 with TRBJ2-5; no DNA is available, so the TRBD1 call from TCRdb remains unchecked. CDR1 and CDR2 (germline): SGHNT, YYREEE (reference sequence). There are 13 residues in the CDR3. CDR3 amino acids: CASSEQGGETQYF.

V gene TRBV24-1 combines with J gene TRBJ2-2. Per the germline V gene, CDR1 is KGHDR and CDR2 is SFDVKD. The CDR3 has 15 amino acids. The CDR3 sequence: CATSDLNRNTGELFF.

V is TRBV20-1 and J is TRBJ1-2; the D gene TCRdb calls, TRBD1, cannot be checked with no DNA. The germline V gene encodes CDR1 DFQATT and CDR2 SNEGSKA (reference sequence). The CDR3 is 12 residues long. CDR3 sequence: CSARGQGYGYTF.

This clonotype counts as medium-sized by frequency. CDR3 amino acids: CASIGDRGRAFF. The rearrangement joins TRBV19 to TRBJ1-1; checking the TCRdb D call of TRBD1 is not possible without DNA. This CDR3 has 12 amino acids. The V gene's germline CDR1 is LNHDA and CDR2 SQIVND (reference sequence). Full variable domain (outside the CDR3, taken from reference TRBV19 and TRBJ1-1): DGGITQSPKYLFRKEGQNVTLSCEQNLNHDAMYWYRQDPGQGLRLIYYSQIVNDFQKGDIAEGYSVSREKKESFPLTVTSAQKNPTAFYLCASIGDRGRAFFGQGTRLTVV.

This clonotype is medium-sized by frequency. V usage is TRBV15 and J usage is TRBJ1-3; absent DNA, TCRdb's TRBD1 call cannot be checked. CDR1 is LNHNV and CDR2 is YYDKDF in the germline V gene (reference sequence). CDR3 length equals 13 residues. This CDR3 is CATKGREGNTIYF. The variable domain in full, with the rest retrieved from reference TRBV15 and TRBJ1-3, is DAMVIQNPRYQVTQFGKPVTLSCSQTLNHNVMYWYQQKSSQAPKLLFHYYDKDFNNEADTPDNFQSRRPNTSFCFLDIRSPGLGDTAMYLCATKGREGNTIYFGEGSWLTVV.

V gene TRBV27 combines with J gene TRBJ2-7; the D call from TCRdb, TRBD2, cannot be confirmed without DNA. CDR1 is MNHEY and CDR2 is SMNVEV in the germline V gene (reference sequence). This CDR3 comprises 14 residues. The CDR3 sequence: CASKTGGAGTEQYF.

In terms of frequency, this clonotype is medium-sized. This chain links TRBV29-1 with TRBJ1-2; the TCRdb D gene call, TRBD1, has no DNA to confirm it. The CDR3 has 11 amino acids. Germline assignment: CDR1 SQVTM and CDR2 ANQGSEA. The CDR3 sequence is CSVDRGYGYTF.

The chain uses TRBV11-1 and TRBJ1-1; TCRdb returns TRBD1, unconfirmable since there is no DNA. The germline gives CDR1 SGHAT, CDR2 FQDESV (reference sequence). The length of the CDR3 is 16 residues. The CDR3 here is CASSSNPGQGNTEAFF.

The rearrangement uses TRBV29-1 and TRBJ2-3; TCRdb calls TRBD2, which cannot be checked without DNA. Germline loops: CDR1 SQVTM, CDR2 ANQGSEA. The CDR3 extends over 17 amino acids. The CDR3 sequence: CSVEDPPGTSGGNTQYF.

This clonotype registers medium-sized by frequency. V and J are TRBV6-1 and TRBJ2-7; no DNA is available, so the TRBD2 call from TCRdb remains unchecked. The CDR3 has 12 residues. Germline CDR1 MNHNS, CDR2 SASEGT. The CDR3 is CASSVGHLEQYF.